This TCR beta chain was captured by sequencing in a study of monozygotic twins with cystic fibrosis. Findings and limits, study-wide: Monozygotic CF twin pairs shared significantly more nucleotide-identical clonotypes than unrelated CF individuals did. Age, concordance and disease severity did not associate with shared CDR3 numbers. V usage most resembled the co-twin in 13 of 16 pairs.

Turning to this clone: Its antigen is still unknown.

Assay: immunoSEQ multiplex PCR; the TCRdb copy retains only in-frame clones and omits some. In the table there are tens of thousands of clones, around 93% of which are singletons. Germline CDR1 is SGHVS and CDR2 is FQNEAQ. Deletions cut 0 bases from V and 1 base from J, with 18 bases between. This CDR3 comprises 18 residues. The chain carries TRBV7-8 and TRBJ1-1, with TRBD1 as a possible D gene (5 bases). The sample was blood. The sequence was obtained from a girl aged 2-15 years with cystic fibrosis. DNA of the CDR3: TGTGCCAGCAGCTTAGCGGTATTTTTGCGGGGCTCGAACACTGAAGCTTTCTTT. Protein: CASSLAVFLRGSNTEAFF.